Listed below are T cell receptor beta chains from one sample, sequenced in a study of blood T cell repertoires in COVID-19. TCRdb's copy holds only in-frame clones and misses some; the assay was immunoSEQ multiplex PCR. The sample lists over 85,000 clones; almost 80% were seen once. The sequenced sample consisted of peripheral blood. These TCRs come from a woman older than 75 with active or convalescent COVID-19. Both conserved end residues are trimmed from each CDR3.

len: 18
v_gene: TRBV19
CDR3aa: ASSLGPSVLLFSGANVLT

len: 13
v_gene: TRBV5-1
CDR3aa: ASSLDSRGESPLH

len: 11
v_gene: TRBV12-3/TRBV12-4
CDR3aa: ASSLGRQETQY

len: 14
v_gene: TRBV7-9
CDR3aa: ASSFAPGSGGYEQY

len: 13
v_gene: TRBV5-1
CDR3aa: ASNPGVSGSNEQF

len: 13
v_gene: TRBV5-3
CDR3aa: ARSFKGGAGEKLF

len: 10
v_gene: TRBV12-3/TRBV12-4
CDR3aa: ASSLMRETQY

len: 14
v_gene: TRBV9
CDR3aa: ASSSWGTTGKNEQF

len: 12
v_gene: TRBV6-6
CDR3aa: ASSYSTGAGGYT

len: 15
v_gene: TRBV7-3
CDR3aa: ASSLTGELGSTGELF

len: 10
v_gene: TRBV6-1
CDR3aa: ASSDIPAGYT

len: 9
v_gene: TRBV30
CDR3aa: AWTGGNEQF

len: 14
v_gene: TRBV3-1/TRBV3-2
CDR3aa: ASSRGQGANTGELF

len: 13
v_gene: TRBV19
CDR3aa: ASSRSTRNTGELF

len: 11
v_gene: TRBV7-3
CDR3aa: ASSPGGVYGYT

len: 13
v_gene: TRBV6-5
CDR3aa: ASSSRTGGYQPQH

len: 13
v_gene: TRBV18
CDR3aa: ASSPLAGGKNIQY